The 10 T cell receptor beta chains below all came from one sample that was sequenced in a study of CD8+ T cells in alopecia areata. Extracted from the samples, RNA was reverse transcribed into cDNA to serve as the sequencing template. Repertoires were generated with immunoSEQ multiplex PCR, while TCRdb's copy carries only in-frame clones and drops some. The table lists about 140,000 clones, 85% to 90% of them singletons, with under 15% in the top ten. Treatment meaning: oral pan-JAK inhibitor, 5-10 mg twice daily. The sample here was CD8+ T cells sorted from blood, taken at week 4, from a patient treated with tofacitinib. The receptors come from a human donor with alopecia areata.

The rearrangement joins TRBV7-8 to TRBJ2-2; possible D gene TRBD1, 5 bases. The CDR3 runs to 16 residues. Per germline, CDR1 SGHVS and CDR2 FQNEAQ. V was pared by 1 base and J by 6 bases, with 15 bases between. CDR3 in DNA: TGTGCCAGCAGCTTAGAGGTCAGGGATTTGTCCGGGGAGCTGTTTTTT. This gives the protein CASSLEVRDLSGELFF.

This clone was seen a single time. The chain combines TRBV6-1 with TRBJ2-5, with a tentative D call TRBD1 (5 bases). Germline assignment: CDR1 MNHNS and CDR2 SASEGT. This CDR3 comprises 13 residues. With 4 bases removed from V and 4 bases from J, the gap between germline ends came to 10 bases. Here the CDR3 reads CASSGVRVETQYF. CDR3 coding DNA: TGTGCCAGCAGTGGGGTCAGGGTAGAGACCCAGTACTTC.

The chain has TRBV15 and TRBJ1-1; no clear D. Trimming pared 5 bases from V and 7 bases from J, leaving 14 bases between. CDR3 length equals 13 residues. In germline, CDR1 is LNHNV, CDR2 YYDKDF (reference sequence). CDR3 nucleotide sequence: TGTGCCACCAGCCAGGTGTTGGGAGTTGAAGCTTTCTTT. Amino acids: CATSQVLGVEAFF.

The chain is built from TRBV7-9 and TRBJ2-7; D may be TRBD1 or TRBD2 (5 bases each). Per germline, CDR1 SEHNR and CDR2 FQNEAQ (reference sequence). The CDR3 runs 13 residues. V was cut by 0 bases and J by 3 bases, with 6 bases left in between. DNA of the CDR3: TGTGCCAGCAGCTTAGCGGGGGACTACGAGCAGTACTTC. Protein sequence: CASSLAGDYEQYF.

As concerns this clone: This sample also contains other DNA sequences that code for the same CDR3. V and J are TRBV5-1 and TRBJ1-1; D unresolved. Per the germline V gene, CDR1 is SGHRS and CDR2 is YFSETQ. The CDR3 length is 13 residues. V lost 2 bases and J 0 bases, leaving 5 bases between the germline ends. Here the CDR3 DNA reads TGCGCCAGCAGCTTAGATCTGAACACTGAAGCTTTCTTT. Protein product: CASSLDLNTEAFF.

The CDR3 is CASSSLASGADTQYF. The CDR3 nucleotides read TGTGCCAGCAGCTCCCTAGCTAGTGGTGCAGATACGCAGTATTTT. The chain carries TRBV5-4 and TRBJ2-3; TRBD2 might be the D (5 bases). The CDR3 totals 15 residues. Germline V gene lookup returns CDR1 SGHNT and CDR2 YYREEE (reference sequence). The germline V and J ends were trimmed by 3 bases and 4 bases, with 15 bases remaining between them.

CDR3 nucleotides: TGTGCCAGCAGTTATGAGGGTTGGGTTGAGCAGTTCTTC. Translating it yields CASSYEGWVEQFF. The gene calls are TRBV6-5 and TRBJ2-1, with D possibly being TRBD2 (5 bases). From germline, CDR1 is MNHEY and CDR2 SVGAGI. This CDR3 has 13 amino acids. V dropped 3 bases and J dropped 9 bases, with 12 bases sitting between them.

V and J are TRBV5-1 and TRBJ2-7; 11 bases align to TRBD2. The CDR3 extends over 16 amino acids. The V gene's germline CDR1 is SGHRS and CDR2 YFSETQ. V lost 0 bases and J lost 2; bases outside the gene matches: 4. The CDR3 region is CASSLGLAGLPYEQYF. CDR3 in DNA: TGCGCCAGCAGCTTGGGACTAGCGGGACTCCCCTACGAGCAGTACTTC.

The gene calls are TRBV9 and TRBJ1-2, with unresolved D. Trimming stripped 1 base from V and 4 bases from J, with 11 bases between. Looked up from germline, CDR1 is SGDLS and CDR2 is YYNGEE. The CDR3 runs 14 residues. The CDR3 DNA reads TGTGCCAGCAGCGTAAGTAGGCCCTCCTATGGCTACACCTTC. Residues: CASSVSRPSYGYTF.

The chain has TRBV30 and TRBJ1-3; possibly TRBD1 for D (5 bases). The CDR3 spans 15 residues. V lost 0 bases and J lost 0, with 9 bases in between. Germline CDR1 is GTSNPN and CDR2 is SVGIG (reference sequence). As DNA, the CDR3 is TGTGCCTGGAGTGTGCGGGGGAGCTCTGGAAACACCATATATTTT. It encodes CAWSVRGSSGNTIYF. The full variable domain, its missing parts supplied by reference TRBV30 and TRBJ1-3, is SQTIHQWPATLVQPVGSPLSLECTVEGTSNPNLYWYRQAAGRGLQLLFYSVGIGQISSEVPQNLSASRPQDRQFILSSKKLLLSDSGFYLCAWSVRGSSGNTIYFGEGSWLTVV.